The 12 T cell receptor beta chains in this list originate from one sample, sequenced in a study of blood T cell repertoires in COVID-19. Clones were sequenced by immunoSEQ multiplex PCR, and TCRdb holds only the in-frame ones, with some missing. Seen here are around 310,000 clones, just under 90% observed once, and the top ten hold about 9.4%. Sequences were obtained from PBMCs or T cells enriched from blood (not recorded which). Every receptor here comes from a woman aged 30 to 39 who had recovered from COVID-19.

The genes are TRBV28 and TRBJ2-7, with a possible D match to TRBD1 (6 bases). Germline values: CDR1 MDHEN, CDR2 SYDVKM. This CDR3 has 14 amino acids. The ends were cut back, 5 bases at V and 3 bases at J, with 14 bases in the middle. The CDR3 reads CASSTTGPIYEQYF. The CDR3 region has the DNA TGTGCCAGCAGTACAACAGGGCCCATCTACGAGCAGTACTTC.

The rearrangement uses TRBV10-3 and TRBJ2-1; possible D gene TRBD2, 6 bases. The CDR3 consists of 14 residues. Trimming took off 4 bases at V and 6 bases at J, with 13 bases between the two ends. CDR1 ENHRY and CDR2 SYGVKD come from the germline V gene. The CDR3 DNA sequence: TGTGCCATCAGTGTTGGGGGAGGAGGCAATGAGCAGTTCTTC. Its translation is CAISVGGGGNEQFF.

V gene TRBV6-5 combines with J gene TRBJ1-2, with TRBD1 matching over 12 bases. This CDR3 has 15 residues. The junction had 5 bases not matched to a gene; V was cut back by 1 base and J by 8 bases. Looked up from germline, CDR1 is MNHEY and CDR2 is SVGAGI. CDR3 DNA: TGTGCCAGCAGTTACTTGGGACAGGGGGCGCAAGGCTACACCTTC. Its protein product is CASSYLGQGAQGYTF.

The rearrangement links TRBV14 to TRBJ2-7; weak D call: TRBD2 (6 bases). The V end was cut by 4 bases, the J end by 6 bases, with 13 bases between. The germline V gene has CDR1 SGHDN and CDR2 FVKESK. CDR3 length: 13 residues. For the CDR3, the DNA is TGTGCCAGCAGCCCCAATATCGGGGGCGAGCAGTACTTC. As protein: CASSPNIGGEQYF.

The chain carries TRBV19 and TRBJ1-1, with 9 bases aligning to TRBD1. This CDR3 is built from 19 residues. Germline V lookup: CDR1 LNHDA, CDR2 SQIVND (reference sequence). Unmatched junction bases numbered 19, after V lost 3 bases and J lost 5 bases. CDR3 loop: CASSMGFRQQGARRTEAFF. For the CDR3, the DNA is TGTGCCAGTAGTATGGGGTTCCGACAACAGGGGGCGAGGAGGACTGAAGCTTTCTTT.

The chain employs TRBV3-1 (or the pseudogene TRBV3-2) and TRBJ2-7; D is unclear. Trimming left V 0 bases short and J 3 bases short, with 9 bases between. This CDR3 has 14 amino acids. Looked up from germline, CDR1 is LGHDT and CDR2 is YNNKEL (reference sequence). CDR3 in DNA: TGTGCCAGCAGCCAAGATTTCGCGAGCTACGAGCAGTACTTC. It yields the protein CASSQDFASYEQYF.

V gene TRBV29-1 combines with J gene TRBJ2-1; TRBD2 might be the D (6 bases). CDR3 length: 12 residues. V was shortened by 7 bases and J by 7 bases, with 14 bases between the two germline ends. CDR1 is SQVTM and CDR2 is ANQGSEA in the germline V gene. CDR3 amino acids: CSAGVSENEQFF. For the CDR3, the DNA is TGCAGCGCGGGAGTTTCGGAGAATGAGCAGTTCTTC.

The gene calls are TRBV7-9 and TRBJ2-1; 10 bases map to TRBD2. Germline lookup yields CDR1 SEHNR and CDR2 FQNEAQ (reference sequence). The CDR3 has 16 residues. Trimming at V came to 3 bases and at J to 5 bases, leaving 7 bases not matched to a gene. DNA of the CDR3: TGTGCCAGCAGCTTGTTCCAGCGGGAGGGTGACAATGAGCAGTTCTTC. Its protein product is CASSLFQREGDNEQFF.

The chain recombines TRBV27 with TRBJ2-5; perhaps TRBD2 as D (7 bases). Trimming removed 1 base at V and 5 bases at J, with 17 bases between. The CDR3 length is 16 residues. CDR1 MNHEY and CDR2 SMNVEV come from the germline V gene (reference sequence). The CDR3 DNA sequence: TGTGCCAGCAGTTTATTCATGTTGGGGGGGCAGGAGACCCAGTACTTC. This encodes CASSLFMLGGQETQYF.

The CDR3 loop reads CASSTSGERNQPQHF. Written as DNA, the CDR3 is TGTGCCAGCAGTACATCAGGGGAACGCAATCAGCCCCAGCATTTT. The V call is TRBV27, the J call TRBJ1-5; maybe TRBD1 (6 bases). This CDR3 contains 15 residues. Trimming left V 5 bases short and J 2 bases short, with 13 bases between. Germline V gene lookup returns CDR1 MNHEY and CDR2 SMNVEV (reference sequence).

This clone has only one observation. J is TRBJ1-5 and V is TRBV19; 10 bases align to TRBD1. CDR1 is LNHDA and CDR2 is SQIVND in the germline V gene (reference sequence). J was trimmed by 0 bases and V by 7 bases; bases with no gene match: 24. The CDR3 runs 22 residues. The CDR3 region is CASTIGRNPGQGPTYSNQPQHF. CDR3 in DNA: TGTGCCAGTACCATCGGACGAAACCCGGGACAGGGGCCCACTTATAGCAATCAGCCCCAGCATTTT.

J is TRBJ1-4 and V is TRBV7-9, with a possible D match to TRBD1 (6 bases). Germline-derived CDR1 and CDR2 are SEHNR and FQNEAQ (reference sequence). CDR3 size: 15 residues. Trimming removed 1 base at V and 5 bases at J, with 11 bases between. The CDR3 DNA reads TGTGCCAGCAGCTTAGAGGCAGGGGCGAATGAAAAACTGTTTTTT. This sequence encodes CASSLEAGANEKLFF.